The 10 T cell receptor gamma chains below come from one sample, sequenced in a study of Vδ1+ human thymocytes. Broader study findings: Highly polyclonal TRG and TRD repertoires with Gaussian CDR3 length distributions appeared in thymus.

The template was reverse-transcribed extracted RNA. Pooled V-gene forward primers with one constant-region reverse primer generated the CDR3 amplicons by multiplex PCR. TCRdb reprocessed the multiplex PCR reads using CATT. This sample has tens of thousands of gamma-chain clones, with around 18% found just once. No antigen has been assigned to these receptors. Sequencing used Vdelta1+ gamma-delta thymocytes from the thymus. Subset in this sample: FACS-sorted CD3+ TCRalphabeta- TCRVdelta1+ TCRVdelta2- thymocytes. Receptor source: a boy less than two years old who had congenital heart surgery.

Sample share makes this clone medium-sized. A much larger clonotype is one base distant, so this may be a read error. Other DNA sequences in the sample encode the same CDR3. The chain is built from TRGV9 and TRGJ1 or TRGJ2. Germline CDR1 is GITISATS and CDR2 is ISYDGTV (reference sequence). The J segment lost 2 bases and the V segment lost 0 bases, leaving 1 base of the junction unmatched. The CDR3 runs 13 residues. CDR3 in amino acids: CALWEVYYYKKLF. In DNA, the CDR3 is TGTGCCTTGTGGGAGGTGTATTATTATAAGAAACTCTTT.

By frequency in the sample, this clone is medium-sized. This may be a read error: a much more frequent sequence differs by one nucleotide. This rearrangement joins TRGV5 to TRGJ1 or TRGJ2. This CDR3 region has 11 residues. Germline CDR1 and CDR2: VINAFY and YDVSNSKD. Trimming removed 6 bases from V and 2 bases from J; junction bases left unmatched: 1. The CDR3 DNA reads as TGTGCCACCTGGCATTATTATAAGAAACTCTTT. Its protein is CATWHYYKKLF.

Comment on this clone: A far larger clone is just one base off, so this is likely a read error. The chain is built from TRGV9 and TRGJ1 or TRGJ2. Germline V gives CDR1 GITISATS, CDR2 ISYDGTV (reference sequence). Germline trimming cut 4 bases from V and 2 bases from J; bases unmatched to any gene: 2. This CDR3 spans 12 amino acids. The CDR3 DNA reads TGTGCCTTGTGGGACGATTATTATAAGAAACTCTTT. As protein: CALWDDYYKKLF.

The V gene is TRGV5, the J gene TRGJ1 or TRGJ2. Germline V CDR1 and CDR2: VINAFY, YDVSNSKD. Unmatched junction bases numbered 10, after V lost 3 bases and J lost 5 bases. There are 14 residues in the CDR3. In DNA form, the CDR3 reads TGTGCCACCTGGGACCATTCATTTGATTATAAGAAACTCTTT. Amino acids: CATWDHSFDYKKLF.

This clone was counted a few times. A read error may account for a junction end that differs from germline. The chain is built from TRGV2 and TRGJ1 or TRGJ2. Germline V gene sequence: CDR1 EGSNGY, CDR2 YDSYNSKV. The CDR3 totals 12 residues. CDR3 region: CATWDEIKGVVF. The DNA for the CDR3 is TGTGCCACCTGGGACGAGATAAAAGGAGTAGTCTTT.

This sequence joins TRGV4 and TRGJ1 or TRGJ2. V lost 6 bases and J lost 0; bases outside the gene matches: 2. There are 12 residues in the CDR3. The germline V gene has CDR1 EGSTGY and CDR2 YDSYTSSV. CDR3 amino acids: CATWPNYYKKLF. The CDR3 DNA reads TGTGCCACCTGGCCGAATTATTATAAGAAACTCTTT.

The rearrangement joins TRGV9 to TRGJ1 or TRGJ2. The CDR3 has 13 amino acids. The V gene's germline CDR1 is GITISATS and CDR2 ISYDGTV (reference sequence). After removal of 2 bases from V and 3 bases from J, the junction contained 4 bases not matched to a gene. CDR3 coding DNA: TGTGCCTTGTGGGAGGCCTGTTATTATAAGAAACTCTTT. Protein product: CALWEACYYKKLF.

This clone has more than one count but fewer than ten. The genes are TRGV2 and TRGJ1 or TRGJ2. The germline V gene encodes CDR1 EGSNGY and CDR2 YDSYNSKV. CDR3 length: 10 residues. V dropped 6 bases and J dropped 7; count of bases not matched to a gene: 3. CDR3 region: CATWTYKKLF. CDR3 bases: TGTGCCACCTGGACGTATAAGAAACTCTTT.

This chain joins TRGV5 and TRGJ1 or TRGJ2. J gave up 9 bases and V 1 base, and 3 bases lay outside the gene matches. Germline CDR1 reads VINAFY; CDR2 reads YDVSNSKD. This CDR3 has 11 residues. The CDR3 is CATWDSIKKLF. The CDR3 region has the DNA TGTGCCACCTGGGACAGTATTAAGAAACTCTTT.

This chain links TRGV5 with TRGJP1. The CDR3 length is 13 residues. Germline trimming cut 0 bases from V and 10 bases from J; bases unmatched to any gene: 5. Looked up from germline, CDR1 is VINAFY and CDR2 is YDVSNSKD. The CDR3 DNA reads as TGTGCCACCTGGGACAGGCGACCTTGGTTCAAGATATTT. Its protein product is CATWDRRPWFKIF.